This entry is about one TCR beta chain. This record belongs to a study of technical replicates of blood from a handful of donors. This CDR3 comprises 15 residues. Germline loops: CDR1 MDHEN, CDR2 SYDVKM. The junction had 13 bases not matched to a gene; V was cut back by 7 bases and J by 5 bases. The table came from immunoSEQ multiplex PCR; TCRdb's copy has only in-frame clones and leaves some out. The table lists around 72,000 clones, just over 90% of them singletons. The sample was PBMCs. The gene calls are TRBV28 and TRBJ2-5; 7 bases map to TRBD2. The origin of this receptor is a human donor in good health. Some clones in this sample may be carry-over from other donors' samples. The CDR3 DNA is TGTGCCAGCACGGCGGGAGATGGCAGTGGCGAGACCCAGTACTTC. Its translation: CASTAGDGSGETQYF.